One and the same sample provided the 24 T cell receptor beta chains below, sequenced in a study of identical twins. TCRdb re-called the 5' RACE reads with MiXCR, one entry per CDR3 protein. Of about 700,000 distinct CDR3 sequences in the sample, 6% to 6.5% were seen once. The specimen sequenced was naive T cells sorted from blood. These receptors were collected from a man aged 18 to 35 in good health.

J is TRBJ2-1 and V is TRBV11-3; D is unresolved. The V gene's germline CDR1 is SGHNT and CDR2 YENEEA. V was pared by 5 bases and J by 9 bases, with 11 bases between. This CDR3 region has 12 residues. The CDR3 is CASSPVASEQFF. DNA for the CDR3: TGTGCCAGCAGCCCGGTGGCCTCTGAGCAGTTCTTC. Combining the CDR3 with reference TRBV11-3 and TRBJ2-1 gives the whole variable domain EAGVVQSPRYKIIEKKQPVAFWCNPISGHNTLYWYLQNLGQGPELLIRYENEEAVDDSQLPKDRFSAERLKGVDSTLKIQPAELGDSAVYLCASSPVASEQFFGPGTRLTVL.

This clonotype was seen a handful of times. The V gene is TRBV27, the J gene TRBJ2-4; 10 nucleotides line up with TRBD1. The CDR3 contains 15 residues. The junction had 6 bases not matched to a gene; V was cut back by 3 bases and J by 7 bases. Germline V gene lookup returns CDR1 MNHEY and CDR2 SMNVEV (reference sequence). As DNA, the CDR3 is TGTGCCAGCAGTTTCCTCGGGACAGGGGAGAACATTCAGTACTTC. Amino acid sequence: CASSFLGTGENIQYF.

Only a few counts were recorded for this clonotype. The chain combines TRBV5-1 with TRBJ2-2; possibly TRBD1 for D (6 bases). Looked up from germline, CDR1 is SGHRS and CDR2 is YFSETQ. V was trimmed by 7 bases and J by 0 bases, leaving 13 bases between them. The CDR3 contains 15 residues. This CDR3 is CASHPRGANTGELFF. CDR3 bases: TGCGCCAGCCACCCCAGGGGCGCGAACACCGGGGAGCTGTTTTTT.

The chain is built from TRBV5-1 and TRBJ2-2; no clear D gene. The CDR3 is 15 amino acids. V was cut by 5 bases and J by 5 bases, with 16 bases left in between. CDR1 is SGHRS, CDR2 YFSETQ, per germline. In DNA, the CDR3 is TGCGCCAGCAGGGGTGAAAAAGCGCGGACCGGGGAGCTGTTTTTT. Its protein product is CASRGEKARTGELFF.

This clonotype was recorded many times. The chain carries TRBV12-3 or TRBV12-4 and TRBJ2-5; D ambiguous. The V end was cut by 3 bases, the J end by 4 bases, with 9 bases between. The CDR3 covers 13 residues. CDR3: CASSLAWAETQYF. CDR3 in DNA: TGTGCCAGCAGTTTGGCCTGGGCAGAGACCCAGTACTTC.

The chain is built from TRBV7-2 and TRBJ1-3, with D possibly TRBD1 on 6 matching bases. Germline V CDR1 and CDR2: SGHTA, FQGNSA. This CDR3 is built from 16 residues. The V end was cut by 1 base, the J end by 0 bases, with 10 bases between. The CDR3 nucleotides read TGTGCCAGCAGCTTAGTCGCCAGGGGCTCTGGAAACACCATATATTTT. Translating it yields CASSLVARGSGNTIYF.

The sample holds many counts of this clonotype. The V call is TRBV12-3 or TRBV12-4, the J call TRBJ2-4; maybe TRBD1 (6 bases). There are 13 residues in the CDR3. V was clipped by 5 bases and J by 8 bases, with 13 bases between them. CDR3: CASSRDIGDIQYF. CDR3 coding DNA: TGTGCCAGCAGTCGGGACATCGGGGACATTCAGTACTTC.

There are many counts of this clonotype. The CDR3 reads CSVEENGELFF. CDR3 DNA sequence: TGCAGCGTTGAAGAAAACGGGGAGCTGTTTTTT. The chain couples TRBV29-1 to TRBJ2-2, with D unresolved. The V gene's germline CDR1 is SQVTM and CDR2 ANQGSEA. Trimming removed 0 bases from V and 7 bases from J, with 3 bases in between. The CDR3 sequence is 11 residues long.

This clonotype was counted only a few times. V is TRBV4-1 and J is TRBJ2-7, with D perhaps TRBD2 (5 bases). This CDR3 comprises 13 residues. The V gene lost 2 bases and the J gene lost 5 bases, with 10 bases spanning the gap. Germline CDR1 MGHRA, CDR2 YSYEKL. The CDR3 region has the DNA TGCGCCAGCAGCCAACCGGGAACCCACGAGCAGTACGTC. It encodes CASSQPGTHEQYV.

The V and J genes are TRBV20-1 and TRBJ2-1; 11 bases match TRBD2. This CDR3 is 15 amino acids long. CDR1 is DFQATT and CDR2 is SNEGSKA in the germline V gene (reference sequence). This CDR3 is CVTTPPGLADNEQFF. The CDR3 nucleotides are TGCGTAACCACCCCTCCGGGACTAGCGGACAATGAGCAGTTCTTC.

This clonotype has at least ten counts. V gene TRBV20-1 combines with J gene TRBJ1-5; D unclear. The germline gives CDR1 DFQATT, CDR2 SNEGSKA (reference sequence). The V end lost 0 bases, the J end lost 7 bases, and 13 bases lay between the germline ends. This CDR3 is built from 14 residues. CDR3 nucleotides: TGCAGTGCTAGAGATCTTGTGACTGGACAGCCCCAGCATTTT. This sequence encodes CSARDLVTGQPQHF.

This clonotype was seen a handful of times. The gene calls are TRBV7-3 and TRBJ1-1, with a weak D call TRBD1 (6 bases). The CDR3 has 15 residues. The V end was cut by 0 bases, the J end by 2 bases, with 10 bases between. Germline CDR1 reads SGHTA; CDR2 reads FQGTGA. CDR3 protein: CASSLTGGQNTEAFF. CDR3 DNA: TGTGCCAGCAGCTTAACCGGGGGGCAAAACACTGAAGCTTTCTTT.

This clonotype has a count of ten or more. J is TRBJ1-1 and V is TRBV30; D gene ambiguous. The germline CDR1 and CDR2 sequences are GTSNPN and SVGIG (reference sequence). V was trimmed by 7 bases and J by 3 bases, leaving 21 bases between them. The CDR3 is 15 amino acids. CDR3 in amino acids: CAYLVEAMRDTEAFF. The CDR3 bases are TGTGCCTACCTCGTGGAGGCCATGAGGGACACTGAAGCTTTCTTT.

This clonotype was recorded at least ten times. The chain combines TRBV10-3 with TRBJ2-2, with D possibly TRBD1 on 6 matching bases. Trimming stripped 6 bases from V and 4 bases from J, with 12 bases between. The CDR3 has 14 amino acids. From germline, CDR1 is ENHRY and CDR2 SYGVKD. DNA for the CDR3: TGTGCCATCAGACAGGGAGTGGGCACCGGGGAGCTGTTTTTT. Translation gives CAIRQGVGTGELFF.

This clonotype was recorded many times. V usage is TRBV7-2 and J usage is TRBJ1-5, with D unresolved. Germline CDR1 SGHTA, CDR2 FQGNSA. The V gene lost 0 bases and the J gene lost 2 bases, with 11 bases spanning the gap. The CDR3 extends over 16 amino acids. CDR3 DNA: TGTGCCAGCAGCTTAGCGGGAGCCTTCCGCAATCAGCCCCAGCATTTT. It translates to CASSLAGAFRNQPQHF.

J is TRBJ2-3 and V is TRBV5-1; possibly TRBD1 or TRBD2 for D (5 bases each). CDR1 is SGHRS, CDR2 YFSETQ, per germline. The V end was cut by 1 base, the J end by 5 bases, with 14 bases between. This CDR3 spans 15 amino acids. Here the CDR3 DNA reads TGCGCCAGCAGCTTGTTCACGGGGCCCCAAGATACGCAGTATTTT. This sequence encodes CASSLFTGPQDTQYF.

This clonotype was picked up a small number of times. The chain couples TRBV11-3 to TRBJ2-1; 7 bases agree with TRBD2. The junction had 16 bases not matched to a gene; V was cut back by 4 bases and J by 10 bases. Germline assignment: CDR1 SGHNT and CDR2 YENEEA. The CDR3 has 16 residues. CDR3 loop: CASSSLRTSDSREQFF. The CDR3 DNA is TGTGCCAGCAGCTCCCTAAGGACTAGTGATTCCAGGGAGCAGTTCTTC.

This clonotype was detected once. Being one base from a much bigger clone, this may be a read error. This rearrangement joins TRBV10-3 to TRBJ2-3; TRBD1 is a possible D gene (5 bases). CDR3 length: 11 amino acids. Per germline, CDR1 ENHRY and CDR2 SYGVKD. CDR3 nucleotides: TGTGCCGTCAGGGCAGCCGATACGCAGTATTTT. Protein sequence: CAVRAADTQYF.

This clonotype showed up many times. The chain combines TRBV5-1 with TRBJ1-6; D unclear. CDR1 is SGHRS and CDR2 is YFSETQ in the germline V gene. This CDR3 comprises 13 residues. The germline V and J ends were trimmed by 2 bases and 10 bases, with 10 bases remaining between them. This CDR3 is CASSFRIDSPLHF. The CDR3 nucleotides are TGCGCCAGCAGCTTCAGAATCGACTCACCCCTCCACTTT. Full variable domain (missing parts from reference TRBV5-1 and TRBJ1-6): KAGVTQTPRYLIKTRGQQVTLSCSPISGHRSVSWYQQTPGQGLQFLFEYFSETQRNKGNFPGRFSGRQFSNSRSEMNVSTLELGDSALYLCASSFRIDSPLHFGNGTRLTVT.

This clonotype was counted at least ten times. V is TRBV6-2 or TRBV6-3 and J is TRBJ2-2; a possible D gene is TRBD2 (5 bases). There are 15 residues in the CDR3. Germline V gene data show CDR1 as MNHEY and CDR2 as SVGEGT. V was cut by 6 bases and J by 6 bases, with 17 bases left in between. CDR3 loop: CASSERLAGAGELFF. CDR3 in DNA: TGTGCCAGCAGCGAACGGCTAGCTGGCGCCGGGGAGCTGTTTTTT.

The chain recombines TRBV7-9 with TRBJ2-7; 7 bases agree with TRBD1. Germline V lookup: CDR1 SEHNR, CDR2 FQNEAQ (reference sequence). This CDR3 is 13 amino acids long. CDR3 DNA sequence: TGTGCCAGCAGCTCGGGACAGAGCTACGGGCAGTACGTC. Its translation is CASSSGQSYGQYV.

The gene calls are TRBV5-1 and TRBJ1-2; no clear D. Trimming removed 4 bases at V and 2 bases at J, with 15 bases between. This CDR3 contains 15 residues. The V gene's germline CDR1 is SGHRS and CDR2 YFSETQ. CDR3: CASSNPFDVNYGYTF. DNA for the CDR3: TGCGCCAGCAGCAATCCCTTCGATGTAAACTATGGCTACACCTTC.

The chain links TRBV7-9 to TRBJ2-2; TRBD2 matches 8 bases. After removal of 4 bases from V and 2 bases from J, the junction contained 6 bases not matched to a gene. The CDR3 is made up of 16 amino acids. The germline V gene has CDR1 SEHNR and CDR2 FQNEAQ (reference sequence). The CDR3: CASSSSGSGNTGELFF. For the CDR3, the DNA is TGTGCCAGCAGCTCCAGCGGGAGTGGAAACACCGGGGAGCTGTTTTTT.

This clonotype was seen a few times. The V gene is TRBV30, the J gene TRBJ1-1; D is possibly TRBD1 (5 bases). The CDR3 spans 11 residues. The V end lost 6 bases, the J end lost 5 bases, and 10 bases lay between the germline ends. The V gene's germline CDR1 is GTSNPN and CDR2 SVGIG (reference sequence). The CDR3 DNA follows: TGTGCCTGTATAAAGGGGACTGAAGCTTTCTTT. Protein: CACIKGTEAFF.